These T cell receptor beta chains were read from a single sample in a study of T cells in Graves' hyperthyroidism and ophthalmopathy. TCRdb re-called the multiplex PCR reads through MiXCR, storing one row per CDR3 protein. Here the sample spans hundreds of thousands of distinct CDR3 sequences, more than 14% being singletons. Material: blood. The receptors stem from a woman in her forties or fifties with Graves' ophthalmopathy. The CDR3 runs from the conserved cysteine through the conserved F or W. D genes are given only for firm matches. Not all rows give a size; the values are once, few, many and, for expanded clones, a class.

many,TRBD2,TRBV11-2,TRBJ2-7,CASRQLAGGYEQYF,TGTGCCAGCAGGCAACTAGCGGGGGGCTACGAGCAGTACTTC
.,TRBD2,TRBV15,TRBJ2-7,CATSRGPGLTSSYEQYF,TGTGCCACCAGCAGAGGACCGGGACTAACTTCTTCCTACGAGCAGTACTTC
.,TRBD1,TRBV2,TRBJ2-1,CASSGFGTAYNEQFF,TGTGCCAGCAGTGGGTTCGGGACAGCTTACAATGAGCAGTTCTTC
few,.,TRBV9,TRBJ1-6,CASSVASDSLNSPLHF,TGTGCCAGCAGCGTAGCTTCAGACAGCCTTAATTCACCCCTCCACTTT
many,TRBD2,TRBV28,TRBJ2-5,CASTDQLAGTETQYF,TGTGCCAGCACCGACCAGCTAGCGGGAACGGAGACCCAGTACTTC
many,.,TRBV28,TRBJ1-5,CASSLVQGNQPQHF,TGTGCCAGCAGTTTGGTGCAGGGCAATCAGCCCCAGCATTTT
many,.,TRBV12-3/TRBV12-4,TRBJ2-5,CASSFSGTETQYF,TGTGCCAGCAGTTTCTCAGGGACAGAGACCCAGTACTTC
many,.,TRBV20-1,TRBJ1-2,CSASIGRGSGYTF,TGCAGTGCTTCAATCGGGAGGGGTAGCGGCTACACCTTC
.,.,TRBV19,TRBJ2-7,CASSIGAGPYEQYF,TGTGCCAGTAGTATCGGGGCAGGGCCCTACGAGCAGTACTTC
.,.,TRBV29-1,TRBJ2-5,CSVEGIGQETQYF,TGCAGCGTTGAAGGAATCGGGCAAGAGACCCAGTACTTC
.,TRBD1,TRBV19,TRBJ1-1,CASSIQGANEAFF,TGTGCCAGTAGTATACAGGGGGCAAATGAAGCTTTCTTT
many,.,TRBV7-8,TRBJ2-5,CASSTKGGARETQYF,TGTGCCAGCAGCACAAAGGGCGGGGCCCGGGAGACCCAGTACTTC
many,TRBD1,TRBV28,TRBJ1-2,CASSSTGGIGYGYTF,TGTGCCAGCAGTTCGACAGGGGGCATCGGGTATGGCTACACCTTC
few,.,TRBV7-9,TRBJ2-1,CASTRTSTGDEQFF,TGTGCCAGCACCCGTACGAGTACTGGGGATGAGCAGTTCTTC
.,.,TRBV6-1,TRBJ2-7,CATDYSSYEQYF,TGTGCCACCGACTATAGCTCCTACGAGCAGTACTTC
many,.,TRBV6-1,TRBJ1-1,CASTEGRAGRMNTEAFF,TGTGCCAGCACCGAGGGACGGGCAGGCCGTATGAACACTGAAGCTTTCTTT
many,.,TRBV5-6,TRBJ2-5,CASSLVASPDGETQYF,TGTGCCAGCAGCCTTGTCGCTAGTCCCGACGGAGAGACCCAGTACTTC
many,.,TRBV4-2,TRBJ2-3,CASSQDGLVGGTDTQYF,TGTGCCAGCAGCCAAGATGGGCTAGTTGGTGGCACAGATACGCAGTATTTT
many,.,TRBV6-2/TRBV6-3,TRBJ2-2,CASSYGGAGTGELFF,TGTGCCAGCAGTTACGGCGGGGCGGGGACCGGGGAGCTGTTTTTT
.,TRBD1,TRBV20-1,TRBJ2-5,CSARVGQGAWEETQYF,TGCAGTGCTAGAGTGGGACAGGGGGCATGGGAAGAGACCCAGTACTTC
many,TRBD2,TRBV29-1,TRBJ2-7,CSVGLAETYEQYF,TGCAGCGTTGGACTAGCGGAAACCTACGAGCAGTACTTC
many,TRBD1,TRBV5-1,TRBJ2-7,CASSLGTGIGEQYF,TGCGCCAGCAGCTTGGGGACAGGGATTGGAGAGCAGTACTTC
.,.,TRBV6-2/TRBV6-3,TRBJ2-3,CASTPVRGVGTDTQYF,TGTGCCAGCACCCCCGTTCGGGGCGTTGGCACGGATACGCAGTATTTT
many,.,TRBV29-1,TRBJ1-5,CSVEPSAGVGIDSNQPQHF,TGCAGCGTTGAACCATCGGCAGGGGTGGGGATTGATAGCAATCAGCCCCAGCATTTT
.,TRBD1,TRBV7-6,TRBJ1-6,CASSEEGGPHSPLHF,TGTGCCAGCAGCGAAGAAGGGGGCCCCCATTCACCCCTCCACTTT
.,.,TRBV5-1,TRBJ1-1,CASSLGTYFEAFF,TGCGCCAGCAGCCTCGGGACATACTTTGAAGCTTTCTTT
.,TRBD1,TRBV11-3,TRBJ2-1,CASSHRQGHYNEQFF,TGTGCCAGCAGCCACCGACAGGGACATTACAATGAGCAGTTCTTC
.,.,TRBV20-1,TRBJ2-5,CSARDRGWETQYF,TGCAGTGCTAGAGATCGGGGGTGGGAGACCCAGTACTTC
many,.,TRBV7-2,TRBJ2-7,CASSRLVSSYEQYF,TGTGCCAGCAGCCGGCTTGTATCTTCCTACGAGCAGTACTTC
many,TRBD1,TRBV7-9,TRBJ2-7,CASSFGQGIDEQYF,TGTGCCAGCAGTTTTGGACAGGGAATTGACGAGCAGTACTTC
many,TRBD1,TRBV27,TRBJ1-5,CASSLFSDRANQPQHF,TGTGCCAGCAGTTTGTTTTCGGACAGGGCTAATCAGCCCCAGCATTTT
once,TRBD1,TRBV27,TRBJ2-7,CASSSTGGPLEQYF,TGTGCCAGCAGTTCTACAGGGGGCCCCCTCGAGCAGTACTTC
.,.,TRBV27,TRBJ2-5,CASSSGLASRETQYF,TGTGCCAGCAGTTCCGGTCTAGCCAGTAGGGAGACCCAGTACTTC
many,TRBD2,TRBV9,TRBJ2-7,CASSVGLALSYEQYF,TGTGCCAGCAGCGTGGGACTAGCTTTGTCCTACGAGCAGTACTTC
few,.,TRBV29-1,TRBJ2-7,CSANRESNSYEQYF,TGCAGCGCGAACAGGGAATCTAACTCCTACGAGCAGTACTTC
many,TRBD2,TRBV20-1,TRBJ2-1,CSAHIGLAGGPGNEQFF,TGCAGTGCACATATAGGGCTAGCGGGAGGGCCGGGCAATGAGCAGTTCTTC
few,.,TRBV10-3,TRBJ1-5,CAIREHSNQPQHF,TGTGCCATCCGGGAGCATAGCAATCAGCCCCAGCATTTT
many,.,TRBV15,TRBJ1-1,CATSRAGEGEAFF,TGTGCCACCAGCAGAGCCGGCGAAGGTGAAGCTTTCTTT
.,.,TRBV6-2/TRBV6-3,TRBJ2-5,CASSYMLETQYF,TGTGCCAGCAGTTACATGCTCGAGACCCAGTACTTC
few,TRBD2,TRBV5-1,TRBJ2-3,CASTRTMTSGSGASTDTQYF,TGCGCCAGCACGAGGACAATGACTAGCGGGAGTGGGGCTAGCACAGATACGCAGTATTTT
many,TRBD1,TRBV6-1,TRBJ2-7,CASSPKPTGVHEQYF,TGTGCCAGCAGTCCTAAACCCACAGGGGTCCACGAGCAGTACTTC
once,TRBD1,TRBV19,TRBJ1-5,CASSSTHGTGLGNQPQHF,TGTGCCAGTAGTAGCACCCATGGGACAGGACTCGGCAATCAGCCCCAGCATTTT
many,.,TRBV11-3,TRBJ2-2,CASSLRGALNTGELFF,TGTGCCAGCAGCTTAAGGGGGGCTCTTAACACCGGGGAGCTGTTTTTT
.,TRBD1,TRBV29-1,TRBJ1-2,CSVEGHQDRGLPGYTF,TGCAGCGTTGAAGGTCATCAAGACAGGGGGCTCCCTGGCTACACCTTC
many,TRBD2,TRBV5-5,TRBJ2-3,CASSLGLAGIDTQYF,TGTGCCAGCAGCTTGGGACTAGCGGGAATTGATACGCAGTATTTT
many,.,TRBV7-2,TRBJ2-3,CASSWNSLSTDTQYF,TGTGCCAGCAGCTGGAACTCACTCAGCACAGATACGCAGTATTTT
many,.,TRBV12-3/TRBV12-4,TRBJ1-5,CASSFYEFNQPQHF,TGTGCCAGCAGTTTTTACGAGTTCAATCAGCCCCAGCATTTT
.,.,TRBV25-1,TRBJ2-1,CASSEYRAYNEQFF,TGTGCCAGCAGTGAATACAGGGCCTACAATGAGCAGTTCTTC
.,.,TRBV20-1,TRBJ1-5,CSAIHRDMGNQPQHF,TGCAGTGCTATCCACCGGGACATGGGCAATCAGCCCCAGCATTTT
few,TRBD1,TRBV5-4,TRBJ2-3,CASSLGGTGGFRQYF,TGTGCCAGCAGCCTGGGTGGGACAGGGGGCTTTAGGCAGTATTTT
few,TRBD2,TRBV5-1,TRBJ2-2,CASSPTGTSGTGELFF,TGCGCCAGCAGCCCCACCGGGACTAGCGGGACCGGGGAGCTGTTTTTT
many,.,TRBV24-1,TRBJ2-2,CATSDTGTTNTGELFF,TGTGCCACCAGTGATACCGGGACGACTAACACCGGGGAGCTGTTTTTT
many,.,TRBV7-8,TRBJ1-5,CASSYGPYREGGTSNQPQHF,TGTGCCAGCAGCTACGGACCCTACAGGGAGGGGGGCACCAGCAATCAGCCCCAGCATTTT